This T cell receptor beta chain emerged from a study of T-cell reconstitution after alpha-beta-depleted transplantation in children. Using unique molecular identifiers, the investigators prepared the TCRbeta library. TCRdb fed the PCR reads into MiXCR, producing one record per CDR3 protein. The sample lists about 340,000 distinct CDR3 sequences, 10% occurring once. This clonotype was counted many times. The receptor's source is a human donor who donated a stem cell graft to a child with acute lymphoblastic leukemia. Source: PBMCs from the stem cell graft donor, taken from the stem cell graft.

The CDR3 nucleotides read TGCGCCAGCAGCTTGGACGCAGGGGCCCGAGACGAGCAGTACTTC. Amino acid sequence: CASSLDAGARDEQYF. The chain combines TRBV5-1 with TRBJ2-7, with TRBD1 as a possible D gene (6 bases). The V gene lost 0 bases and the J gene lost 5 bases, with 15 bases spanning the gap. The germline V gene has CDR1 SGHRS and CDR2 YFSETQ. This CDR3 is 15 amino acids long.